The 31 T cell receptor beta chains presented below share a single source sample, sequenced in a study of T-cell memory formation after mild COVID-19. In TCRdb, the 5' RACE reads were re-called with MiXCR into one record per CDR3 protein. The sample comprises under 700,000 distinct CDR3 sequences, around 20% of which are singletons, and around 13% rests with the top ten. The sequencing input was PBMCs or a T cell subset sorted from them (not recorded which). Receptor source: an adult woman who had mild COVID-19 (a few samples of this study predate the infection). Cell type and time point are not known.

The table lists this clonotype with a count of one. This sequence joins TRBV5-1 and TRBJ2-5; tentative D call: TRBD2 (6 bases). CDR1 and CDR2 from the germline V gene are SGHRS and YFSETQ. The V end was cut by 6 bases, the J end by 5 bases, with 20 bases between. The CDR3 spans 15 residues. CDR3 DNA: TGCGCCAGCACCACCAAGGGTGAGGGGAGGGAGACCCAGTACTTC. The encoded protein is CASTTKGEGRETQYF.

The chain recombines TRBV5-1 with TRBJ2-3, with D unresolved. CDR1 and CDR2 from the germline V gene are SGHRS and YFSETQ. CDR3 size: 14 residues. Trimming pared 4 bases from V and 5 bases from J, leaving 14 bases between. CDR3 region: CASSLPNIEDTQYF. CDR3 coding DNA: TGCGCCAGCAGCCTTCCCAACATAGAAGATACGCAGTATTTT.

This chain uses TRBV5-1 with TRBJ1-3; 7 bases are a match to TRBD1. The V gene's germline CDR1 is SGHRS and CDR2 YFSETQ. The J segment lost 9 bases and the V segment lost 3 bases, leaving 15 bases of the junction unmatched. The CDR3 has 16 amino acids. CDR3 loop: CASSWGQPNSRGTIYF. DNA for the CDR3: TGCGCCAGCAGCTGGGGACAGCCAAATTCTCGAGGCACCATATATTTT.

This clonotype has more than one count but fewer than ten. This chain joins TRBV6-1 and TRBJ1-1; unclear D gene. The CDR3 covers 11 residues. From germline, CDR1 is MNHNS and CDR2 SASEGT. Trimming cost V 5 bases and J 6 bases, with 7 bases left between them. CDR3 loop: CASSREPEAFF. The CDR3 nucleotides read TGTGCCAGCAGTAGGGAGCCTGAAGCTTTCTTT.

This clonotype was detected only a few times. The CDR3, as DNA: TGCAGTGCCACCCCCCGGACAGGCCCCTACGAGCAGTACTTC. Translating gives CSATPRTGPYEQYF. The chain links TRBV20-1 to TRBJ2-7, with 7 bases identical to TRBD1. Germline CDR1 is DFQATT and CDR2 is SNEGSKA (reference sequence). CDR3 length: 14 residues. V shed 6 bases, J shed 2 bases, and the junction held 10 bases outside the gene matches.

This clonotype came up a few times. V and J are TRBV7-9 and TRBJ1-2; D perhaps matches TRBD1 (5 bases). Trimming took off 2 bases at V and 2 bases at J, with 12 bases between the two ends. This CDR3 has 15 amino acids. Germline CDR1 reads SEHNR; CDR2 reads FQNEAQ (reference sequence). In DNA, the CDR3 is TGTGCCAGCAGCTTACCCCAGGGAGCAAACTATGGCTACACCTTC. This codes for CASSLPQGANYGYTF.

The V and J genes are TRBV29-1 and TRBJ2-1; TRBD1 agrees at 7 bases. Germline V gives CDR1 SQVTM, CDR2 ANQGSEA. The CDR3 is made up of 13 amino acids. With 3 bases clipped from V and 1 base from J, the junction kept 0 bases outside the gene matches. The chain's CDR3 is CSVETGSYNEQFF. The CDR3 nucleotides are TGCAGCGTTGAGACAGGGTCCTACAATGAGCAGTTCTTC.

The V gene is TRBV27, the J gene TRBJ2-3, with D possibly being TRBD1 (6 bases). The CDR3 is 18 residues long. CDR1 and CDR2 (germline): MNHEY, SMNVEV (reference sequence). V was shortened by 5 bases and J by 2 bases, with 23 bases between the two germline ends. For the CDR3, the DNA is TGTGCCAGCAGTGAAAGGGATGGGCAGGGGTTCTACACAGATACGCAGTATTTT. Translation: CASSERDGQGFYTDTQYF.

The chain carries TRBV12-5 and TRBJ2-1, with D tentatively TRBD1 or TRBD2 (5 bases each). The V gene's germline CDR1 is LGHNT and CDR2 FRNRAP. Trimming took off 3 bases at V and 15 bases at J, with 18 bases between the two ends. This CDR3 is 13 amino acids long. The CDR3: CASGFLGESGRFF. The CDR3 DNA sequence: TGTGCTAGTGGTTTTCTGGGGGAGTCGGGTCGGTTCTTC.

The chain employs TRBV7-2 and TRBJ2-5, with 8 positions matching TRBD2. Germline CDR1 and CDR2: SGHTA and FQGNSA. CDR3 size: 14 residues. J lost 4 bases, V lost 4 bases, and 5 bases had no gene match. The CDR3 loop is CASSWGAGGETQYF. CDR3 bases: TGTGCCAGCAGCTGGGGGGCGGGGGGAGAGACCCAGTACTTC.

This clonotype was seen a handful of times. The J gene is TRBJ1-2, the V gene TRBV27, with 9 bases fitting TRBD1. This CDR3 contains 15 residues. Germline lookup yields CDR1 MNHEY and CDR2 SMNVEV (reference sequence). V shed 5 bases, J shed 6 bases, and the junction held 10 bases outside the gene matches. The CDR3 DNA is TGTGCCAGCAGTCGACGCGGACAGGGGATCCATGGCTACACCTTC. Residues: CASSRRGQGIHGYTF.

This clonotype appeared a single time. CDR3 sequence (DNA): TGTGCCACCAGTTTGTATAGCAATCAGCCCCAGCATTTT. Its translation is CATSLYSNQPQHF. J is TRBJ1-5 and V is TRBV24-1; D unresolved. This CDR3 is built from 13 residues. V lost 6 bases, J lost 0 bases, and 5 bases lay in between. Per germline, CDR1 KGHDR and CDR2 SFDVKD.

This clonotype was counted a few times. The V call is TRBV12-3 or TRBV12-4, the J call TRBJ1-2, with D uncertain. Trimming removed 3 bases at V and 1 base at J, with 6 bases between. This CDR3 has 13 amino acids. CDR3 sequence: CASSFSDNYGYTF. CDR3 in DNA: TGTGCCAGCAGTTTCTCGGATAACTATGGCTACACCTTC.

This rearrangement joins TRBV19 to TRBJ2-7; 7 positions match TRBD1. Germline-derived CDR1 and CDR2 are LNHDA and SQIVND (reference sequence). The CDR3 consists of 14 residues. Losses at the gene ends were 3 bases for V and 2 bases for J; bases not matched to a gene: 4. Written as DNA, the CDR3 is TGTGCCAGTAGTATTACAGGGGCCGCCTACGAGCAGTACTTC. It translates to CASSITGAAYEQYF.

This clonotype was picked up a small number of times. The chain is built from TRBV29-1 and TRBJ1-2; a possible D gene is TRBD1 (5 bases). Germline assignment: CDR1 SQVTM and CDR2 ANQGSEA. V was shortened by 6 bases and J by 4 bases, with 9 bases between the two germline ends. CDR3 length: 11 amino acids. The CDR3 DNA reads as TGCAGCGTCCGGGGGTCCTATGGCTACACCTTC. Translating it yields CSVRGSYGYTF. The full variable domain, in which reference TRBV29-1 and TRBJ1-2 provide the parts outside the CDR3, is SAVISQKPSRDICQRGTSLTIQCQVDSQVTMMFWYRQQPGQSLTLIATANQGSEATYESGFVIDKFPISRPNLTFSTLTVSNMSPEDSSIYLCSVRGSYGYTFGSGTRLTVV.

As DNA, the CDR3 is TGTGCCAGCAGTTACTCGAGAGGTCAAGGGCCCTATGGCTACACCTTC. Its translation: CASSYSRGQGPYGYTF. V and J are TRBV6-5 and TRBJ1-2; D ambiguous. CDR3 length: 16 amino acids. Trimming cost V 0 bases and J 4 bases, with 15 bases left between them. CDR1 MNHEY and CDR2 SVGAGI come from the germline V gene.

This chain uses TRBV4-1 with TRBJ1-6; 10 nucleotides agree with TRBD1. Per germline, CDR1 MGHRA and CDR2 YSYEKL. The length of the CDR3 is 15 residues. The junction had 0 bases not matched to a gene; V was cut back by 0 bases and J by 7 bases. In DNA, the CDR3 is TGCGCCAGCAGCCAAGAGGGACAGGGGAATTCACCCCTCCACTTT. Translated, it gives CASSQEGQGNSPLHF.

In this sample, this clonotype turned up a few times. In nucleotides, the CDR3 is TGCGCCAGCAGCTTGGACCCTCGGGCGGGGGGGCAGGTATACGAGCAGTACTTC. The encoded protein is CASSLDPRAGGQVYEQYF. The chain uses TRBV5-1 and TRBJ2-7; 9 bases line up with TRBD2. Germline V gives CDR1 SGHRS, CDR2 YFSETQ. V was clipped by 0 bases and J by 4 bases; unmatched bases: 14. The CDR3 totals 18 residues.

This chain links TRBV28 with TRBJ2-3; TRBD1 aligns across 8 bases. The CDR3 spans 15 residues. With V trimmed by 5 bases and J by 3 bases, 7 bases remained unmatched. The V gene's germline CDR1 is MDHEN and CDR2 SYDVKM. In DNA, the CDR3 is TGTGCCAGCAGTCTCGACAGGGGTAAAACAGATACGCAGTATTTT. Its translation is CASSLDRGKTDTQYF.

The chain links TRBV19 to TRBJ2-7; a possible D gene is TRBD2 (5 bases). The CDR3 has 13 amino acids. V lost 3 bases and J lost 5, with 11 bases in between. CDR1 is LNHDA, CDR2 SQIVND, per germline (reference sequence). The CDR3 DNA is TGTGCCAGTAGTATGGCAGTGCGGGACGAGCAGTACTTC. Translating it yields CASSMAVRDEQYF.

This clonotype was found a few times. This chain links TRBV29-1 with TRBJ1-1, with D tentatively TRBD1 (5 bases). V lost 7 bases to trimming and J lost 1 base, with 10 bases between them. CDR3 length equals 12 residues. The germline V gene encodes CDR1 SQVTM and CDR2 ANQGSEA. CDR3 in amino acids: CSAGMKNTEAFF. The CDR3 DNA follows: TGCAGCGCAGGGATGAAGAACACTGAAGCTTTCTTT. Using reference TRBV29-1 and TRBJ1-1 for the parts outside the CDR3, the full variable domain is SAVISQKPSRDICQRGTSLTIQCQVDSQVTMMFWYRQQPGQSLTLIATANQGSEATYESGFVIDKFPISRPNLTFSTLTVSNMSPEDSSIYLCSAGMKNTEAFFGQGTRLTVV.

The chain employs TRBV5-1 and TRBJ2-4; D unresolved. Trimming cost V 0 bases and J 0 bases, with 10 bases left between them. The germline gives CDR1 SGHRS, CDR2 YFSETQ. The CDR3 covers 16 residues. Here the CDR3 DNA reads TGCGCCAGCAGCTTGGCATGGCAGGTAGCCAAAAACATTCAGTACTTC. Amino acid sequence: CASSLAWQVAKNIQYF.

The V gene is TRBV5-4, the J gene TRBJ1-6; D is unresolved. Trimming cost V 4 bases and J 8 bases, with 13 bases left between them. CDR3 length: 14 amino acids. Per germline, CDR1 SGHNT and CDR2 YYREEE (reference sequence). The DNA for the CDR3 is TGTGCCAGCAGCCTGGACGGGGAGGATTCACCCCTCCACTTT. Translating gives CASSLDGEDSPLHF. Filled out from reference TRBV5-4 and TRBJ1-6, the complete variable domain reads ETGVTQSPTHLIKTRGQQVTLRCSSQSGHNTVSWYQQALGQGPQFIFQYYREEENGRGNFPPRFSGLQFPNYSSELNVNALELDDSALYLCASSLDGEDSPLHFGNGTRLTVT.

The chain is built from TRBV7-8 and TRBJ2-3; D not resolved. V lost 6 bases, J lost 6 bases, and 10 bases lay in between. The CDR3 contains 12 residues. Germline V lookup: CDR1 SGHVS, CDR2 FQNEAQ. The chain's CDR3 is CASRRAGDTQYF. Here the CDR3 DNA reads TGTGCCAGCAGACGAGCCGGGGATACGCAGTATTTT.

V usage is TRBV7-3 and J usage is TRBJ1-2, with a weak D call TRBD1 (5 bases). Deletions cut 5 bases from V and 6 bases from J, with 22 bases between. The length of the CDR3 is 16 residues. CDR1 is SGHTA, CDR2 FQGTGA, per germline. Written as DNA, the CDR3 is TGTGCCAGCAGCCCCAGCGGGGGAAGTGGTTCTAATGGCTACACCTTC. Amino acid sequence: CASSPSGGSGSNGYTF. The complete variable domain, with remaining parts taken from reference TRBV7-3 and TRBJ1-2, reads GAGVSQTPSNKVTEKGKYVELRCDPISGHTALYWYRQSLGQGPEFLIYFQGTGAADDSGLPNDRFFAVRPEGSVSTLKIQRTERGDSAVYLCASSPSGGSGSNGYTFGSGTRLTVV.

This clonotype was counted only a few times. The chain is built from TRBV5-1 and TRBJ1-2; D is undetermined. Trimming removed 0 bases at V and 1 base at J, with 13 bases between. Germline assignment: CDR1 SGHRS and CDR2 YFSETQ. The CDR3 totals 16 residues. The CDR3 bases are TGCGCCAGCAGCTTGGACCCAGTCGACTATAACTATGGCTACACCTTC. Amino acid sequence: CASSLDPVDYNYGYTF.

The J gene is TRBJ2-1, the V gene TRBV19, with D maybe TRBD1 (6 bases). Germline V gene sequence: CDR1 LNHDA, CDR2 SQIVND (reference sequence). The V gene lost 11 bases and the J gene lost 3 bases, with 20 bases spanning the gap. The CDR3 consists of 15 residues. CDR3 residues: CASKPTGQGYNEQFF. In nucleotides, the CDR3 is TGTGCCTCCAAACCCACAGGGCAGGGCTACAATGAGCAGTTCTTC.

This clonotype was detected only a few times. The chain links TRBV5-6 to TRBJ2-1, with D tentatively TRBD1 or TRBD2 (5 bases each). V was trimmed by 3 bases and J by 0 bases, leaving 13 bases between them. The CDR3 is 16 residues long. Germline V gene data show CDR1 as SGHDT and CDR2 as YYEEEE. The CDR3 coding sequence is TGTGCCAGCAGCTACCGGGGCACGAGCTCCTACAATGAGCAGTTCTTC. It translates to CASSYRGTSSYNEQFF.

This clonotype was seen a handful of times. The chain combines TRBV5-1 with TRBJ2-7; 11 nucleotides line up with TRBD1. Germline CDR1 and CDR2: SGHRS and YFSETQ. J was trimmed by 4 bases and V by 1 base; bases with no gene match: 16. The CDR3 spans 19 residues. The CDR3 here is CASSLTPSAGTGGRYEQYF. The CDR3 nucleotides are TGCGCCAGCAGCTTGACTCCGAGTGCCGGGACAGGGGGTAGATACGAGCAGTACTTC.

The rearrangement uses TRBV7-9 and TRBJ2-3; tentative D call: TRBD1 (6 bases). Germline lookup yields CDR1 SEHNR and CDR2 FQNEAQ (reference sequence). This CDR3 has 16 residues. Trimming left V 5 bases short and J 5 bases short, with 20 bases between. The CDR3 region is CASSPTAGRGRDTQYF. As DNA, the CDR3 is TGTGCCAGCAGCCCAACGGCGGGCAGGGGTAGAGATACGCAGTATTTT.

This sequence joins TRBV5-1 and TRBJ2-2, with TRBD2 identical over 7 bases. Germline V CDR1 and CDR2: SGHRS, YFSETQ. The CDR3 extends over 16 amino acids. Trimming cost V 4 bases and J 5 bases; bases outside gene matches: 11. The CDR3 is CASSPFPSGETGELFF. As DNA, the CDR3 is TGCGCCAGCAGCCCTTTCCCGAGCGGGGAAACCGGGGAGCTGTTTTTT.